These 11 T cell receptor beta chains share one sample of origin, sequenced in a study of T cells in localized non-small cell lung cancer. TCRdb's copy holds only in-frame clones and misses some; the assay was immunoSEQ multiplex PCR. The table shows some 36,000 clones, with about nine tenths occurring only once. Material: peripheral blood mononuclear cells, obtained before any cancer treatment. These receptors were taken from a male donor at least 60 years old with stage II lung adenocarcinoma.

The rearrangement links TRBV7-2 to TRBJ2-1, with unresolved D. Trimming left V 0 bases short and J 0 bases short, with 9 bases between. CDR1 and CDR2 from the germline V gene are SGHTA and FQGNSA. This CDR3 is 16 amino acids long. The CDR3 region has the DNA TGTGCCAGCAGCTTAGCGGCCTCGAGCTCCTACAATGAGCAGTTCTTC. Translating gives CASSLAASSSYNEQFF.

This chain links TRBV19 with TRBJ1-4; possible D gene TRBD1, 6 bases. With 5 bases removed from V and 8 bases from J, the gap between germline ends came to 18 bases. The germline gives CDR1 LNHDA, CDR2 SQIVND (reference sequence). CDR3 size: 15 residues. CDR3 coding DNA: TGTGCCAGTAGTCCCGGGGGGGCCCGAGGGGAAAAACTGTTTTTT. It codes for CASSPGGARGEKLFF. The complete variable domain, with remaining parts taken from reference TRBV19 and TRBJ1-4, reads DGGITQSPKYLFRKEGQNVTLSCEQNLNHDAMYWYRQDPGQGLRLIYYSQIVNDFQKGDIAEGYSVSREKKESFPLTVTSAQKNPTAFYLCASSPGGARGEKLFFGSGTQLSVL.

This clone was found a few times. This chain joins TRBV11-2 and TRBJ2-5; possibly TRBD1 or TRBD2 for D (6 bases each). The CDR3 runs 16 residues. Germline CDR1 is SGHAT and CDR2 is FQNNGV. V dropped 3 bases and J dropped 5 bases, with 19 bases sitting between them. The chain's CDR3 is CASSFVPGEVRETQYF. In nucleotides, the CDR3 is TGTGCCAGCAGCTTCGTCCCAGGGGAGGTCCGGGAGACCCAGTACTTC.

This clone has a single count. V is TRBV29-1 and J is TRBJ2-7; D perhaps matches TRBD2 (5 bases). Germline CDR1 and CDR2: SQVTM and ANQGSEA. The ends were cut back, 7 bases at V and 1 base at J, with 17 bases in the middle. This CDR3 has 14 residues. The CDR3 coding sequence is TGCAGCGCTAGAGGACGGGAAGAGTCCTACGAGCAGTACTTC. It codes for CSARGREESYEQYF.

CDR3 residues: CASTLAGTHTEAFF. CDR3 DNA: TGTGCCAGCACGCTGGCCGGGACCCACACTGAAGCTTTCTTT. V and J are TRBV27 and TRBJ1-1; perhaps TRBD1 as D (5 bases). CDR1 is MNHEY, CDR2 SMNVEV, per germline (reference sequence). CDR3 size: 14 residues. Trimming stripped 7 bases from V and 3 bases from J, with 15 bases between.

A remark on this clone: The same CDR3 arises from other DNA sequences in this sample as well. The chain uses TRBV30 and TRBJ1-2; D may be TRBD1 (6 bases). This CDR3 has 11 residues. Between the trimmed V and J ends, which lost 7 bases and 8 bases, there was a span of 14 bases. CDR1 and CDR2 from the germline V gene are GTSNPN and SVGIG (reference sequence). The CDR3 loop is CASQGIGGYTF. The CDR3 nucleotides read TGTGCCTCACAGGGAATCGGCGGCTACACCTTC.

V usage is TRBV5-4 and J usage is TRBJ2-1, with TRBD2 as a possible D gene (6 bases). V lost 6 bases and J 0 bases, leaving 10 bases between the germline ends. The CDR3 runs 14 residues. Germline CDR1 and CDR2: SGHNT and YYREEE (reference sequence). CDR3 residues: CASTRETSYNEQFF. CDR3 DNA: TGTGCCAGCACCCGGGAGACCTCCTACAATGAGCAGTTCTTC.

The chain couples TRBV19 to TRBJ1-3; TRBD1 is a possible D gene (5 bases). Trimming took 2 bases from V and 2 from J, leaving 19 bases between them. The CDR3 runs to 18 residues. Germline V gene data show CDR1 as LNHDA and CDR2 as SQIVND (reference sequence). The CDR3 coding sequence is TGTGCCAGTAGTATATCCGGGATTGAGGGGTTCACTGGAAACACCATATATTTT. The encoded protein is CASSISGIEGFTGNTIYF.

The rearrangement joins TRBV25-1 to TRBJ1-3, with D unresolved. Germline V CDR1 and CDR2: MGHDK, SYGVNS. CDR3 size: 15 residues. V dropped 4 bases and J dropped 0 bases, with 10 bases sitting between them. CDR3 nucleotide sequence: TGTGCCAGCAGTGCTAATCGCTTCTCTGGAAACACCATATATTTT. It specifies CASSANRFSGNTIYF.

The V gene is TRBV14, the J gene TRBJ1-1; the match to TRBD1 covers 7 bases. Germline loops: CDR1 SGHDN, CDR2 FVKESK. The CDR3 loop spans 16 amino acids. Trimming at V came to 0 bases and at J to 4 bases, leaving 8 bases not matched to a gene. This chain's CDR3 is CASSQDLGQVSTEAFF. CDR3 in DNA: TGTGCCAGCAGCCAAGATCTTGGACAGGTTTCCACTGAAGCTTTCTTT.

The chain carries TRBV7-8 and TRBJ2-5; D is uncertain. The CDR3 loop spans 17 amino acids. Germline CDR1 SGHVS, CDR2 FQNEAQ. V lost 1 base to trimming and J lost 5 bases, with 20 bases between them. CDR3 bases: TGTGCCAGCAGCTTAGGAGTTACGGCAGCCGAAGGGGAGACCCAGTACTTC. It is translated as CASSLGVTAAEGETQYF.